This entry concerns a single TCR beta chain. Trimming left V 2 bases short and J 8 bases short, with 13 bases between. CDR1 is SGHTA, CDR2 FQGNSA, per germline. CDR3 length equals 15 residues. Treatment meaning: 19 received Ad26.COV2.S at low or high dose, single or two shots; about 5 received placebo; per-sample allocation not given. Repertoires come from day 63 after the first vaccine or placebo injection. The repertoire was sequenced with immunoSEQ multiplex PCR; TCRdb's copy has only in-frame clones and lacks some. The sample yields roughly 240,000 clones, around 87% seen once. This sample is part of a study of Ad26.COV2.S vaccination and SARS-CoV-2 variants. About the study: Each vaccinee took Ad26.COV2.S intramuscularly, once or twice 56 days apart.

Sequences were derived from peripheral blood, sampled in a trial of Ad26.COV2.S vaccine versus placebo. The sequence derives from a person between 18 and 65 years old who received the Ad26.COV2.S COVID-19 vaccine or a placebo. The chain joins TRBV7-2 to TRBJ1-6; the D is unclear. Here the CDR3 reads CASSLLARADSPLHF. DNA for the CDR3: TGTGCCAGCAGCTTATTGGCTAGGGCGGATTCACCCCTCCACTTT. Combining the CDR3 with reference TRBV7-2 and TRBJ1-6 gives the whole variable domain GAGVSQSPSNKVTEKGKDVELRCDPISGHTALYWYRQSLGQGLEFLIYFQGNSAPDKSGLPSDRFSAERTGGSVSTLTIQRTQQEDSAVYLCASSLLARADSPLHFGNGTRLTVT.